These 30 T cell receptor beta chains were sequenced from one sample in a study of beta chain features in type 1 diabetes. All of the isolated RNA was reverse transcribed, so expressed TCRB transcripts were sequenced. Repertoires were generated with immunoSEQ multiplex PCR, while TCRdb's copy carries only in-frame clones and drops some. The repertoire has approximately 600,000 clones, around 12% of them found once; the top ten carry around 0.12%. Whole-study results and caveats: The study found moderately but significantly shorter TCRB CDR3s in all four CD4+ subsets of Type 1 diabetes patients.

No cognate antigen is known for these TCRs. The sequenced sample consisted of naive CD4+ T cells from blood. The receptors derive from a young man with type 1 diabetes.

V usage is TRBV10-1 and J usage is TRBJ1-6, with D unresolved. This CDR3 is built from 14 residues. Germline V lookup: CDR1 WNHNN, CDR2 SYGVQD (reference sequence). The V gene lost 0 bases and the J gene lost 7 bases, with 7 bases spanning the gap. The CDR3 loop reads CASSESPVNSPLHF. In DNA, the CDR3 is TGCGCCAGCAGTGAGTCGCCCGTGAATTCACCCCTCCACTTT.

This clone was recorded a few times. The CDR3 is CASSKTASYEQYF. CDR3 nucleotides: TGTGCCAGCAGTAAGACAGCCTCCTACGAGCAGTACTTC. The chain recombines TRBV7-2 with TRBJ2-7; a possible D gene is TRBD1 (5 bases). Germline CDR1 and CDR2: SGHTA and FQGNSA. Trimming left V 6 bases short and J 0 bases short, with 9 bases between. The length of the CDR3 is 13 residues.

This chain's CDR3 is CATSRDGSETGELFF. As DNA, the CDR3 is TGTGCCACCAGCAGAGATGGTAGCGAAACCGGGGAGCTGTTTTTT. The J gene is TRBJ2-2, the V gene TRBV15; D may be TRBD2 (5 bases). Germline V gene sequence: CDR1 LNHNV, CDR2 YYDKDF (reference sequence). The CDR3 length is 15 residues. V was trimmed by 0 bases and J by 5 bases, leaving 10 bases between them.

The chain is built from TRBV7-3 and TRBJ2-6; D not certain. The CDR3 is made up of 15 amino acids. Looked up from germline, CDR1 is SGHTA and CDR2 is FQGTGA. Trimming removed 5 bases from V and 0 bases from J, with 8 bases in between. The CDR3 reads CASSAANSGANVLTF. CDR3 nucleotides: TGTGCCAGCAGCGCCGCGAACTCTGGGGCCAACGTCCTGACTTTC.

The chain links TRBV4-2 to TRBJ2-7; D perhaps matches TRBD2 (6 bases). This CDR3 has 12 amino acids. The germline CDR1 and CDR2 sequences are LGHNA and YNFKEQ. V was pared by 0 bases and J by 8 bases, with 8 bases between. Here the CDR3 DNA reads TGTGCCAGCAGCCAAGATAGCGGCAAGCAGTACTTC. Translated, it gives CASSQDSGKQYF.

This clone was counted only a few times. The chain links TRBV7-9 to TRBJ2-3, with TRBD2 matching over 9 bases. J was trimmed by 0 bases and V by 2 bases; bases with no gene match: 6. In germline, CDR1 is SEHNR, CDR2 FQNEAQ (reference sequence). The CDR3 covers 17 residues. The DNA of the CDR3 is TGTGCCAGCAGCTTACCTAGCGGGACCAGAAGCACAGATACGCAGTATTTT. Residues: CASSLPSGTRSTDTQYF.

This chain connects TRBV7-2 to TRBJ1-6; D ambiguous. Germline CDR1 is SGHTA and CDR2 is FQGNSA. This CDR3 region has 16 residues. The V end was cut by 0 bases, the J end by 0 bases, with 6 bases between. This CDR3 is CASSLAAGSYNSPLHF. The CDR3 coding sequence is TGTGCCAGCAGCTTAGCTGCAGGCTCCTATAATTCACCCCTCCACTTT.

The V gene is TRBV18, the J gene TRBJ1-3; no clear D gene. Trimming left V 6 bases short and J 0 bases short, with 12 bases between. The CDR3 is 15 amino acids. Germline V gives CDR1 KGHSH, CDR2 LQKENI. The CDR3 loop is CASSDTGSSGNTIYF. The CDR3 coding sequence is TGTGCCAGCTCCGACACGGGGAGCTCTGGAAACACCATATATTTT.

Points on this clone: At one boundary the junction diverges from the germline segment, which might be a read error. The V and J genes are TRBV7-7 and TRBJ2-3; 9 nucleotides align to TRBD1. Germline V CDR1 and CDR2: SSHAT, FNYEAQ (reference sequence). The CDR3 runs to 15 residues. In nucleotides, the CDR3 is TGTGCTAGCAGCCCAAGACAGGGGGGGACAGATACGCAGTATTTT. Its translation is CASSPRQGGTDTQYF.

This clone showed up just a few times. Here the CDR3 DNA reads TGTGCCAGCAGCTTATATCGCAATGAGCAGTTCTTC. Translation: CASSLYRNEQFF. J is TRBJ2-1 and V is TRBV7-2; no definite D call. V shed 2 bases and J shed 6 bases, with 5 bases lying between them. Germline values: CDR1 SGHTA, CDR2 FQGNSA. The CDR3 runs to 12 residues.

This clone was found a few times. The CDR3 bases are TGTGCCAGCAGCCCCCAAGGAGGGGATCAGCCCCAGCATTTT. As protein: CASSPQGGDQPQHF. This rearrangement joins TRBV7-2 to TRBJ1-5; D is possibly TRBD1 (5 bases). The CDR3 totals 14 residues. CDR1 and CDR2 (germline): SGHTA, FQGNSA. The ends were cut back, 5 bases at V and 5 bases at J, with 13 bases in the middle.

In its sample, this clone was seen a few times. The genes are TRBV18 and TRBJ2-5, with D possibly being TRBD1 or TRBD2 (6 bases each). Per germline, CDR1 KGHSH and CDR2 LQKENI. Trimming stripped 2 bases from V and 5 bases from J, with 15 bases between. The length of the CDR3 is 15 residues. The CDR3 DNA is TGTGCCAGCTCACCATTACAGGGACTGGAGGAGACCCAGTACTTC. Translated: CASSPLQGLEETQYF.

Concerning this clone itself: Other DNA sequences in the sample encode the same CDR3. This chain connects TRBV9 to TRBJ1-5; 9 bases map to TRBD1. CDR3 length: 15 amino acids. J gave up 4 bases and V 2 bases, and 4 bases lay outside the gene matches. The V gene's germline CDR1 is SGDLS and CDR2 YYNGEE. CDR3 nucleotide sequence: TGTGCCAGCAGCGTTTCCGGGACAGGGAATCAGCCCCAGCATTTT. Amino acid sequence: CASSVSGTGNQPQHF. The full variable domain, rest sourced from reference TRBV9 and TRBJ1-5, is DSGVTQTPKHLITATGQRVTLRCSPRSGDLSVYWYQQSLDQGLQFLIQYYNGEERAKGNILERFSAQQFPDLHSELNLSSLELGDSALYFCASSVSGTGNQPQHFGDGTRLSIL.

CDR3 DNA: TGTGCCAGCAGCCCCCAGACGGGTTCCTACGAGCAGTACTTC. This gives the protein CASSPQTGSYEQYF. This rearrangement joins TRBV9 to TRBJ2-7; D is undetermined. The CDR3 spans 14 residues. V was clipped by 4 bases and J by 1 base, with 12 bases between them. Germline assignment: CDR1 SGDLS and CDR2 YYNGEE.

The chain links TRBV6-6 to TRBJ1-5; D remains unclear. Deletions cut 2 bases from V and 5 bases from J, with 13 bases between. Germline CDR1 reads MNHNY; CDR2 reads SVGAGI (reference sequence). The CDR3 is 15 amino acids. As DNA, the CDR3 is TGTGCCAGCAGTTACGGCCAGGAGAGTTATCAGCCCCAGCATTTT. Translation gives CASSYGQESYQPQHF.

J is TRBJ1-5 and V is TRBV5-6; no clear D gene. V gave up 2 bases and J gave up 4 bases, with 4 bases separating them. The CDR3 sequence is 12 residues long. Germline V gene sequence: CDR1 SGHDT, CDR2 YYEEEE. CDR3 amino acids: CASSFKNQPQHF. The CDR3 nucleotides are TGTGCCAGCAGCTTCAAAAATCAGCCCCAGCATTTT.

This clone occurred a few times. Here the CDR3 DNA reads TGTGCCAGCAGCTTAGCACGGGACAGGGTAAATGAAAAACTGTTTTTT. Translation gives CASSLARDRVNEKLFF. This chain links TRBV7-9 with TRBJ1-4; 9 bases align to TRBD1. Germline assignment: CDR1 SEHNR and CDR2 FQNEAQ (reference sequence). The length of the CDR3 is 16 residues. With V trimmed by 0 bases and J by 5 bases, 4 bases remained unmatched.

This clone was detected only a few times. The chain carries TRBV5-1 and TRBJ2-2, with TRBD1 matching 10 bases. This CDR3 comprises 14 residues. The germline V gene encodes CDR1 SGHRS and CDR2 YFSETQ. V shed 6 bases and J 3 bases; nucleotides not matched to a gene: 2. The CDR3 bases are TGCGCCAGCATCGGGACAGGGGACACCGGGGAGCTGTTTTTT. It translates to CASIGTGDTGELFF.

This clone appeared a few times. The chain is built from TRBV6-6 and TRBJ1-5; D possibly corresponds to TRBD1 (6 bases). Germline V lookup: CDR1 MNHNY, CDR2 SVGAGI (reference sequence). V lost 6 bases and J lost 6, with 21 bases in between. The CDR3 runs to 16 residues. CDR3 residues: CASSNPGAGMGQPQHF. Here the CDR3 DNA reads TGTGCCAGCAGCAACCCGGGGGCGGGAATGGGTCAGCCCCAGCATTTT.

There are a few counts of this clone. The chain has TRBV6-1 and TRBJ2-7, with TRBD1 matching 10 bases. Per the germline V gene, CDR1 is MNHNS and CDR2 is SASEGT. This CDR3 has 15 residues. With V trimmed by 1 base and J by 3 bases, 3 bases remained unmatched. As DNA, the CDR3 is TGTGCCAGCAGTGAAGTTTGGACAGGGGGCTACGAGCAGTACTTC. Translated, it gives CASSEVWTGGYEQYF.

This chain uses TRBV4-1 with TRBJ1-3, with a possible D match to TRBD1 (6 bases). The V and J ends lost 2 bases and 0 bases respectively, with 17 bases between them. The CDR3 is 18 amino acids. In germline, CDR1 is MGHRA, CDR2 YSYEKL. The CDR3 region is CASSQSFPGQLSGNTIYF. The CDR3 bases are TGCGCCAGCAGCCAATCATTTCCCGGACAGCTCTCTGGAAACACCATATATTTT.

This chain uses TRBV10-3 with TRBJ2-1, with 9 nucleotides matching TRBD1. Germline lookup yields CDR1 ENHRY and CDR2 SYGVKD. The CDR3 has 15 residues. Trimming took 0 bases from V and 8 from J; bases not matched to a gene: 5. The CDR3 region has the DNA TGTGCCATCAGTGAGTCGGGGACAGGGAAGGATGAGCAGTTCTTC. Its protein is CAISESGTGKDEQFF.

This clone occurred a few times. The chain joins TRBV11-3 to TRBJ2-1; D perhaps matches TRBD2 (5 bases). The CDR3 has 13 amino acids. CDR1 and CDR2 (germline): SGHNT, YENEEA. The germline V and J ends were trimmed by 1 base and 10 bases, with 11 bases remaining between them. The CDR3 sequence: CASSLVSPGEQFF. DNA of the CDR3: TGTGCCAGCAGCTTAGTGAGTCCGGGGGAGCAGTTCTTC.

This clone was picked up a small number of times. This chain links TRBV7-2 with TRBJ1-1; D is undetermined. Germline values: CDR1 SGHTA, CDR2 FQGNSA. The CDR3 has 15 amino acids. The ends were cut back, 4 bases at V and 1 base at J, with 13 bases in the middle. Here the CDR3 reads CASSSPHGPNTEAFF. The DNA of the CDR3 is TGTGCCAGCAGCTCCCCCCACGGACCGAACACTGAAGCTTTCTTT. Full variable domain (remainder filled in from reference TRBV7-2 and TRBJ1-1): GAGVSQSPSNKVTEKGKDVELRCDPISGHTALYWYRQSLGQGLEFLIYFQGNSAPDKSGLPSDRFSAERTGGSVSTLTIQRTQQEDSAVYLCASSSPHGPNTEAFFGQGTRLTVV.

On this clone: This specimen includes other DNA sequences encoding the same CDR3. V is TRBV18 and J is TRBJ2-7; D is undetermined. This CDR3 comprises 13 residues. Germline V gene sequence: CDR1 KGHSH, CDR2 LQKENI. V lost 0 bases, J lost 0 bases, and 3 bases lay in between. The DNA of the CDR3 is TGTGCCAGCTCACCACCGGGCTCCTACGAGCAGTACTTC. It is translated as CASSPPGSYEQYF.

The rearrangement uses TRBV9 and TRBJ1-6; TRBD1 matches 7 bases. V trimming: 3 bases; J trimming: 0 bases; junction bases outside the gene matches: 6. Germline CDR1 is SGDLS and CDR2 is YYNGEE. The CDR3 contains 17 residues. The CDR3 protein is CASSARTGSSYNSPLHF. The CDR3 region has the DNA TGTGCCAGCAGCGCTCGGACAGGAAGCTCCTATAATTCACCCCTCCACTTT.

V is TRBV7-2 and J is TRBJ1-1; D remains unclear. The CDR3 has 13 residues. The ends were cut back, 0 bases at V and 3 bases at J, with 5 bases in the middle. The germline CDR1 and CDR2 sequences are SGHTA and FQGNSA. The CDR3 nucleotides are TGTGCCAGCAGCTTAGCCCTGGACACTGAAGCTTTCTTT. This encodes CASSLALDTEAFF.

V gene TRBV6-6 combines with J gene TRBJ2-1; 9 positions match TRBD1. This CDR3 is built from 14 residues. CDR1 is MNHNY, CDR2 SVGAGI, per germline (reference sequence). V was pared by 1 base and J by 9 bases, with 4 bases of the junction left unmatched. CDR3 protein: CASSYWTGDSEQFF. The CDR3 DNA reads TGTGCCAGCAGTTACTGGACAGGGGATAGTGAGCAGTTCTTC.

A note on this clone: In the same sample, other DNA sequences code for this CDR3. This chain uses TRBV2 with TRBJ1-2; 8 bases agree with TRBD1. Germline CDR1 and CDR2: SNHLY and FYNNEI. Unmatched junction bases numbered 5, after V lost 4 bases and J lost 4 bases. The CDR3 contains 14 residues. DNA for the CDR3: TGTGCCAGCAGTGCGGGACAGGCTGGCTATGGCTACACCTTC. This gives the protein CASSAGQAGYGYTF.

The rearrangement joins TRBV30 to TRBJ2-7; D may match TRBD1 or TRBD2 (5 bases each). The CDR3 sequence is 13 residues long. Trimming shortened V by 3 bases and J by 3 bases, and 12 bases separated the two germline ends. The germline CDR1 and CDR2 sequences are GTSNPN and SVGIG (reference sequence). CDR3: CAWRGAGFYEQYF. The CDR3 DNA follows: TGTGCCTGGAGGGGAGCAGGGTTCTACGAGCAGTACTTC.